Each of the 27 T cell receptor beta chains below was sequenced from the same sample in a study of blood T cell repertoires in COVID-19. Generated by immunoSEQ multiplex PCR, the TCRdb table keeps only in-frame clones and is missing some. Among about 47,000 clones listed, approximately 78% were seen once. Material: peripheral blood. The receptors shown here come from a human donor with acute or convalescent COVID-19. The donor label of this sample is uncertain.

A few counts support this clone. The chain recombines TRBV4-2 with TRBJ1-6; D gene uncertain. The CDR3 length is 12 residues. V lost 1 base, J lost 15 bases, and 10 bases lay in between. The V gene's germline CDR1 is LGHNA and CDR2 YNFKEQ. CDR3 sequence: CASSQGGHLLHF. The CDR3 DNA reads TGTGCCAGCAGCCAAGGAGGCCACCTCCTCCACTTT.

The V gene is TRBV10-3, the J gene TRBJ1-2, with 8 nucleotides matching TRBD1. The CDR3 totals 15 residues. Trimming cost V 6 bases and J 8 bases; bases outside gene matches: 14. Germline assignment: CDR1 ENHRY and CDR2 SYGVKD. The CDR3 sequence is CAISGTHGQGGGYTF. CDR3 sequence (DNA): TGTGCCATCAGCGGCACGCACGGACAGGGAGGGGGCTACACCTTC.

The chain has TRBV6-5 and TRBJ2-4; D perhaps matches TRBD1 (7 bases). This CDR3 spans 14 amino acids. Germline assignment: CDR1 MNHEY and CDR2 SVGAGI. Trimming took 7 bases from V and 5 from J, leaving 15 bases between them. The CDR3 coding sequence is TGTGCCAGCAAACGACAGGGAGGACAAAACATTCAGTACTTC. Its protein product is CASKRQGGQNIQYF.

In regard to this clone: An end of the junction differs from the germline gene, which may be a read error. This chain links TRBV7-2 with TRBJ2-7; D remains unclear. There are 11 residues in the CDR3. Germline V gives CDR1 SGHTA, CDR2 FQGNSA. CDR3: CASSRMYGQYF. The CDR3 DNA sequence: TGTGCCAGCAGCCGCATGTACGGGCAGTACTTC.

This chain connects TRBV9 to TRBJ1-5; TRBD1 is a possible D gene (5 bases). The V end lost 3 bases, the J end lost 0 bases, and 7 bases lay between the germline ends. Germline loops: CDR1 SGDLS, CDR2 YYNGEE. The CDR3 has 14 amino acids. The CDR3 DNA reads as TGTGCCAGCAGCGCGACAGATAGCAATCAGCCCCAGCATTTT. Amino acids: CASSATDSNQPQHF.

This clone came up a few times. V gene TRBV19 combines with J gene TRBJ1-2; 8 positions agree with TRBD1. CDR3 length equals 14 residues. The germline V gene has CDR1 LNHDA and CDR2 SQIVND (reference sequence). V lost 3 bases to trimming and J lost 4 bases; unmatched junction nucleotides: 4. Here the CDR3 DNA reads TGTGCCAGTAGTATCCCGGGACAGGTCTATGGCTACACCTTC. This encodes CASSIPGQVYGYTF.

CDR3 loop: CAWSARDRVTEAFF. The CDR3 DNA sequence: TGTGCCTGGAGTGCTCGGGACAGGGTCACTGAAGCTTTCTTT. The chain couples TRBV30 to TRBJ1-1; 9 positions agree with TRBD1. CDR3 length: 14 amino acids. The germline V gene encodes CDR1 GTSNPN and CDR2 SVGIG (reference sequence). The V and J ends lost 1 base and 4 bases, in that order; junction bases with no gene match: 4.

A single count supports this clone. The chain has TRBV7-9 and TRBJ1-6, with D perhaps TRBD1 (6 bases). V was pared by 5 bases and J by 8 bases, with 13 bases between. The CDR3 sequence is 14 residues long. Per germline, CDR1 SEHNR and CDR2 FQNEAQ (reference sequence). CDR3 region: CASSTGFRDSPLHF. CDR3 sequence (DNA): TGTGCCAGCAGCACAGGGTTTAGGGATTCACCCCTCCACTTT.

The chain carries TRBV3-1 (or the pseudogene TRBV3-2) and TRBJ1-6, with TRBD1 matching 8 bases. Trimming cost V 1 base and J 2 bases; bases outside gene matches: 7. Germline loops: CDR1 LGHDT, CDR2 YNNKEL (reference sequence). This CDR3 has 18 residues. The CDR3 sequence is CASSQASDRGPYNSPLHF. CDR3 nucleotide sequence: TGTGCCAGCAGCCAAGCGTCCGACAGGGGCCCCTATAATTCACCCCTCCACTTT.

V usage is TRBV3-1 (or the pseudogene TRBV3-2) and J usage is TRBJ2-1, with D possibly being TRBD2 (5 bases). This CDR3 is built from 13 residues. CDR1 and CDR2 (germline): LGHDT, YNNKEL (reference sequence). The V gene lost 4 bases and the J gene lost 7 bases, with 11 bases spanning the gap. DNA of the CDR3: TGTGCCAGCAGCCCCGTACTAGGGAATGAGCAGTTCTTC. Amino acid sequence: CASSPVLGNEQFF.

The chain employs TRBV27 and TRBJ2-1, with 9 bases aligning to TRBD2. CDR1 is MNHEY and CDR2 is SMNVEV in the germline V gene (reference sequence). The length of the CDR3 is 15 residues. Losses at the gene ends were 2 bases for V and 4 bases for J; bases not matched to a gene: 3. CDR3 residues: CASSLPAGGYNEQFF. CDR3 DNA sequence: TGTGCCAGCAGTTTACCAGCGGGGGGATACAATGAGCAGTTCTTC.

This chain links TRBV3-1 (or the pseudogene TRBV3-2) with TRBJ1-2; tentatively, D is TRBD1 (6 bases). V lost 3 bases to trimming and J lost 7 bases, with 18 bases between them. The germline CDR1 and CDR2 sequences are LGHDT and YNNKEL (reference sequence). This CDR3 region has 15 residues. DNA for the CDR3: TGTGCCAGCAGCCAGGGCGGGGGCGCAAACAGTGGCTACACCTTC. As protein: CASSQGGGANSGYTF.

This chain joins TRBV21-1 and TRBJ1-4; the table's D call TRBD1 went unverified against the DNA. TRBV21-1 is marked as a pseudogene. The CDR3 is made up of 16 amino acids. This chain's CDR3 is CASSKGEQGDNEKLFF. CDR3 bases: TGTGCCAGCAGCAAAGGAGAACAGGGGGATAATGAAAAACTGTTTTTT.

The chain employs TRBV29-1 and TRBJ2-7; 7 bases agree with TRBD2. CDR1 SQVTM and CDR2 ANQGSEA come from the germline V gene. Trimming took 1 base from V and 0 from J; bases not matched to a gene: 6. The CDR3 is 15 amino acids. In nucleotides, the CDR3 is TGCAGCGTTGAAGGGGGGGGTCACTACTCCTACGAGCAGTACTTC. This translates into CSVEGGGHYSYEQYF.

J is TRBJ2-1 and V is TRBV6-5; 12 bases fit TRBD2. This CDR3 is built from 14 residues. Germline V lookup: CDR1 MNHEY, CDR2 SVGAGI. V was pared by 6 bases and J by 6 bases, with 3 bases of the junction left unmatched. CDR3 coding DNA: TGTGCCAGCAGCCTAGCGGGAGGGCCCAATGAGCAGTTCTTC. Amino acid sequence: CASSLAGGPNEQFF.

To note about this clone: The same CDR3 is also encoded by other DNA sequences in this sample. This chain uses TRBV28 with TRBJ2-3; 8 bases are shared with TRBD1. The germline gives CDR1 MDHEN, CDR2 SYDVKM. CDR3 length equals 15 residues. The trim removed 9 bases at V and 0 bases at J, leaving 8 bases unmatched. The CDR3 nucleotides are TGTGCCAGTTCCCTGGGACAGGCTAGCACAGATACGCAGTATTTT. Translating it yields CASSLGQASTDTQYF.

CDR3: CATSDSGRSGGELFF. The CDR3 DNA sequence: TGTGCCACCAGTGATTCCGGGAGAAGCGGCGGGGAGCTGTTTTTT. The V call is TRBV24-1, the J call TRBJ2-2; possible D gene TRBD2, 6 bases. Germline values: CDR1 KGHDR, CDR2 SFDVKD. This CDR3 has 15 amino acids. Trimming left V 2 bases short and J 7 bases short, with 13 bases between.

The chain couples TRBV9 to TRBJ2-7, with 10 nucleotides matching TRBD1. There are 14 residues in the CDR3. Germline V gene lookup returns CDR1 SGDLS and CDR2 YYNGEE. Trimming took 4 bases from V and 7 from J; bases not matched to a gene: 8. The CDR3 DNA sequence: TGTGCCAGCAGCTTTGGGACAGGGGTAGGGGAGCAGTACTTC. It is translated as CASSFGTGVGEQYF.

The chain joins TRBV4-2 to TRBJ1-4; a weak D match, TRBD1 (6 bases). The germline V gene encodes CDR1 LGHNA and CDR2 YNFKEQ. This CDR3 has 16 residues. The germline V and J ends were trimmed by 3 bases and 8 bases, with 19 bases remaining between them. DNA of the CDR3: TGTGCCAGCAGCCAGGGACCACAGGGACAACAAGAAAAACTGTTTTTT. This gives the protein CASSQGPQGQQEKLFF.

V gene TRBV3-1 (or the pseudogene TRBV3-2) combines with J gene TRBJ1-5; D is undetermined. From germline, CDR1 is LGHDT and CDR2 YNNKEL (reference sequence). V lost 1 base, J lost 3 bases, and 7 bases lay in between. This CDR3 comprises 14 residues. CDR3 sequence: CASSQVGTNQPQHF. CDR3 nucleotides: TGTGCCAGCAGCCAAGTGGGCACCAATCAGCCCCAGCATTTT.

V and J are TRBV18 and TRBJ2-2; 7 nucleotides match TRBD1. The CDR3 totals 15 residues. Germline CDR1 KGHSH, CDR2 LQKENI. V lost 3 bases, J lost 0 bases, and 1 base stayed unmatched. Here the CDR3 DNA reads TGTGCCAGCTCACCGGGACAGACGAACACCGGGGAGCTGTTTTTT. Protein: CASSPGQTNTGELFF. The full variable domain, its missing parts supplied by reference TRBV18 and TRBJ2-2, is NAGVMQNPRHLVRRRGQEARLRCSPMKGHSHVYWYRQLPEEGLKFMVYLQKENIIDESGMPKERFSAEFPKEGPSILRIQQVVRGDSAAYFCASSPGQTNTGELFFGEGSRLTVL.

This clone occurred a few times. The V gene is TRBV4-2, the J gene TRBJ1-2; TRBD1 aligns across 7 bases. Germline CDR1 reads LGHNA; CDR2 reads YNFKEQ. This CDR3 has 14 residues. J was trimmed by 3 bases and V by 5 bases; bases with no gene match: 6. CDR3 coding DNA: TGTGCCAGCAGCGTGGACAGGATCTACTATGGCTACACCTTC. Protein sequence: CASSVDRIYYGYTF.

V is TRBV4-1 and J is TRBJ1-6; D not resolved. Germline CDR1 and CDR2: MGHRA and YSYEKL. V was trimmed by 1 base and J by 0 bases, leaving 7 bases between them. The CDR3 consists of 16 residues. The CDR3 reads CASSQARSSYNSPLHF. CDR3 coding DNA: TGCGCCAGCAGCCAAGCTCGGAGCTCCTATAATTCACCCCTCCACTTT.

V usage is TRBV7-7 and J usage is TRBJ2-1, with 11 bases that match TRBD2. The CDR3 spans 14 residues. Unmatched junction bases numbered 6, after V lost 5 bases and J lost 9 bases. The germline V gene encodes CDR1 SSHAT and CDR2 FNYEAQ (reference sequence). CDR3 loop: CASSPGTSGSEQFF. CDR3 bases: TGTGCCAGCAGCCCAGGGACTAGCGGTAGTGAGCAGTTCTTC.

The rearrangement uses TRBV5-6 and TRBJ2-3; unclear D gene. Per the germline V gene, CDR1 is SGHDT and CDR2 is YYEEEE. There are 13 residues in the CDR3. With 2 bases removed from V and 0 bases from J, the gap between germline ends came to 4 bases. The CDR3 spells CASSLTSTDTQYF. The DNA of the CDR3 is TGTGCCAGCAGCTTAACTAGCACAGATACGCAGTATTTT.

The chain links TRBV27 to TRBJ2-7, with D possibly TRBD2 on 7 matching bases. V lost 5 bases, J lost 5 bases, and 16 bases lay in between. This CDR3 region has 14 residues. Germline V gene data show CDR1 as MNHEY and CDR2 as SMNVEV (reference sequence). The CDR3 loop is CASSRSGGENEQYF. CDR3 DNA: TGTGCCAGCAGTCGTTCGGGGGGCGAAAACGAGCAGTACTTC.

The gene calls are TRBV5-1 and TRBJ1-3; 8 bases line up with TRBD1. The germline V gene encodes CDR1 SGHRS and CDR2 YFSETQ. V shed 0 bases and J 0 bases; nucleotides not matched to a gene: 5. CDR3 length equals 17 residues. CDR3 residues: CASSLGDRSFSGNTIYF. CDR3 sequence (DNA): TGCGCCAGCAGCTTGGGGGACAGGTCTTTCTCTGGAAACACCATATATTTT.